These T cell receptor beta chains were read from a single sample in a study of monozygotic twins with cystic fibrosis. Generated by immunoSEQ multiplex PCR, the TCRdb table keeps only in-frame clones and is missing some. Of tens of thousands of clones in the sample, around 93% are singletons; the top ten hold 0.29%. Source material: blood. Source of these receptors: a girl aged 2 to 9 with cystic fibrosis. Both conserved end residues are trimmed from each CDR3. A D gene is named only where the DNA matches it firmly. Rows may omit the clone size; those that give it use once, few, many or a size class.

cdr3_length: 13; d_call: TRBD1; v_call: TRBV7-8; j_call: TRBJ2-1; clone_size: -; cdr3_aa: ASSHGQGTYNEQF
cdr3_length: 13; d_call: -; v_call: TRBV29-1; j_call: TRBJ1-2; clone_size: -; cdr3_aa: SVGDDGTYNYGYT
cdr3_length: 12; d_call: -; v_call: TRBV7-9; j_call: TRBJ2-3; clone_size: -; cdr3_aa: ASSLEQTGDTQY
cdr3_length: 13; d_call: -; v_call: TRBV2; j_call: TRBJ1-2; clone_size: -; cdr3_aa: ASSEVQVVGYGYT
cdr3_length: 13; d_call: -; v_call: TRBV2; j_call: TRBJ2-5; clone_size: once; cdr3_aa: ASSDGWETGETQY
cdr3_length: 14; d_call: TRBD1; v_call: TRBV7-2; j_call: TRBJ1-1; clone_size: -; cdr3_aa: ASSVQGVGVGTEAF
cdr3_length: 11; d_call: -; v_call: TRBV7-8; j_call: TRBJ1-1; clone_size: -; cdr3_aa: ASSLGSGTEAF
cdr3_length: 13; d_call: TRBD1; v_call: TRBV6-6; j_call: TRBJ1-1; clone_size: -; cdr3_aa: ASSYPDRGDTEAF
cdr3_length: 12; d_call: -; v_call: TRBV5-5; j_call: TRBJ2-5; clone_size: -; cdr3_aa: ASSLEQKQETQY
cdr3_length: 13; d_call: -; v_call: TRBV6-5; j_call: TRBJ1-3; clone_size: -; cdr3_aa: ASSWGVGSGNTIY
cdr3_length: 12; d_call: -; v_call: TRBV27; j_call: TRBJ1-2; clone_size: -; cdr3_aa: ASSLYARGDGYT
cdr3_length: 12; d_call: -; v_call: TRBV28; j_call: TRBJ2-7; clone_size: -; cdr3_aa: ATRLGLYIYEQY
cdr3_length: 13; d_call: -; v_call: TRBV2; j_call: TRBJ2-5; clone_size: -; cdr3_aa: ASSDVQAAQKTQY
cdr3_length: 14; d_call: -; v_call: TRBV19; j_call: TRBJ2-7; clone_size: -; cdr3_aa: ATKAKGHEYSYEQY
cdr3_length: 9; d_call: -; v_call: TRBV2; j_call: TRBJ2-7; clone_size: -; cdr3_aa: ASSRSNEQY
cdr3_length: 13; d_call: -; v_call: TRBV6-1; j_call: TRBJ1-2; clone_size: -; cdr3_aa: ASSDLASWSYGYT
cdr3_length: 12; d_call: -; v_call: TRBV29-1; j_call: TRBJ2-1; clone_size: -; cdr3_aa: SVVAGLGFDEQF
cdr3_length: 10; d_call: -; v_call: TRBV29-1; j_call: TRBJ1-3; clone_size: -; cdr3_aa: SVGGRGNTIY
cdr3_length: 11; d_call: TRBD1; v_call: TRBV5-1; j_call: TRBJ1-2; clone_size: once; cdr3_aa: ASSPDRGNGYT
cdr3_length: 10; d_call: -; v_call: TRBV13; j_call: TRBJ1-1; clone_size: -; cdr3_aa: ASSPQNTEAF
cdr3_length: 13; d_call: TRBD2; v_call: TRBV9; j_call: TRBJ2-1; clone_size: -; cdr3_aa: ASSVASGGYNEQF
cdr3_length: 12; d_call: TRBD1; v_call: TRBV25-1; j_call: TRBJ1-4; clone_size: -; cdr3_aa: ASSEQGGSGKLF
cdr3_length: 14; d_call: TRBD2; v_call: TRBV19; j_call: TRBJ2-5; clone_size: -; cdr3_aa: ASSEGLAGFRETQY
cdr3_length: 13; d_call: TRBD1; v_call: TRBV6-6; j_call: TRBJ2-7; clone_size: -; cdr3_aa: ASSSWTGGSYEQY
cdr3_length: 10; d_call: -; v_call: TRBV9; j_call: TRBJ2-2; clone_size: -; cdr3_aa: ASSANTGELF
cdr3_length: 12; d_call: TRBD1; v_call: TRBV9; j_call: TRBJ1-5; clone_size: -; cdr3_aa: ASSAGQYNQPQH
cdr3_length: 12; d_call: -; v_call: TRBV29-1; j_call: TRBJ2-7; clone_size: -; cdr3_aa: SVEAPGTALEQY
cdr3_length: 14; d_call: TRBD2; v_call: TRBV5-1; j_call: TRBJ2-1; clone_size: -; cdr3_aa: ASSPGVSGGAYEQF
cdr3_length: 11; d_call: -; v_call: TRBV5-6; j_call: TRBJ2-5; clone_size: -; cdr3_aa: ASSFSSGETQY
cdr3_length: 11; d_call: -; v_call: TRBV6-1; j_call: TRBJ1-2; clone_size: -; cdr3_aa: AIKSDTASGYT
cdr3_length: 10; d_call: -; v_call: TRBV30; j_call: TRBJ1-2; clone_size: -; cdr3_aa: AWSQLNYGYT